Following are 18 T cell receptor beta chains from one sample sequenced in a study of CD8 T cells in Susac syndrome. The RNA, roughly 0.5 to 1 ug, was put through reverse transcription using random hexamers. TCRdb re-derived calls from the immunoSEQ multiplex PCR reads in MiXCR, one entry per CDR3 protein. The sample includes about 69,000 distinct CDR3 sequences, over 90% of them seen just once. The sequencing sample was made of CD8+ T cells from PBMCs. These receptors were obtained from a human donor in good health.

The chain couples TRBV11-2 to TRBJ2-3, with D tentatively TRBD2 (6 bases). Trimming left V 1 base short and J 3 bases short, with 14 bases between. The CDR3 sequence is 16 residues long. Germline V gene data show CDR1 as SGHAT and CDR2 as FQNNGV. The DNA of the CDR3 is TGTGCCAGCAGCTTAGGGGTAGCGCTAGCGACAGATACGCAGTATTTT. This sequence encodes CASSLGVALATDTQYF. Full variable domain (remainder filled in from reference TRBV11-2 and TRBJ2-3): EAGVAQSPRYKIIEKRQSVAFWCNPISGHATLYWYQQILGQGPKLLIQFQNNGVVDDSQLPKDRFSAERLKGVDSTLKIQPAKLEDSAVYLCASSLGVALATDTQYFGPGTRLTVL.

The rearrangement links TRBV12-3 or TRBV12-4 to TRBJ1-1; 12 positions match TRBD1. CDR3 size: 16 residues. V shed 7 bases, J shed 6 bases, and the junction held 12 bases outside the gene matches. For the CDR3, the DNA is TGTGCCAGCACTAACCGCCGGGACAGGGGGCTGGCTGAAGCTTTCTTT. The encoded protein is CASTNRRDRGLAEAFF.

In this sample, this clonotype turned up once. This chain uses TRBV7-3 with TRBJ1-2, with D possibly being TRBD1 (5 bases). The CDR3 has 13 amino acids. Trimming removed 5 bases from V and 4 bases from J, with 11 bases in between. From germline, CDR1 is SGHTA and CDR2 FQGTGA. The CDR3 DNA reads as TGTGCCAGCAGCCCCACAGGCTCCTATGGCTACACCTTC. Amino acid sequence: CASSPTGSYGYTF. The variable domain in full, with the rest retrieved from reference TRBV7-3 and TRBJ1-2, is GAGVSQTPSNKVTEKGKYVELRCDPISGHTALYWYRQSLGQGPEFLIYFQGTGAADDSGLPNDRFFAVRPEGSVSTLKIQRTERGDSAVYLCASSPTGSYGYTFGSGTRLTVV.

The CDR3 loop reads CASSLAKGVANTGELFF. The CDR3 region has the DNA TGCGCCAGCAGCTTGGCCAAAGGGGTCGCGAACACCGGGGAGCTGTTTTTT. The chain combines TRBV5-1 with TRBJ2-2; weak D call: TRBD1 (5 bases). The ends were cut back, 0 bases at V and 0 bases at J, with 12 bases in the middle. The CDR3 is made up of 17 amino acids. CDR1 is SGHRS and CDR2 is YFSETQ in the germline V gene.

This rearrangement joins TRBV5-1 to TRBJ2-1; D remains ambiguous. V lost 4 bases and J lost 0, with 17 bases in between. The CDR3 runs to 17 residues. Germline V lookup: CDR1 SGHRS, CDR2 YFSETQ. The CDR3 region has the DNA TGCGCCAGCAGCCAGCTCCCGGTGCCGAGCTCCTACAATGAGCAGTTCTTC. Translation: CASSQLPVPSSYNEQFF.

The chain carries TRBV5-1 and TRBJ2-2; 7 nucleotides align to TRBD2. Germline V gene sequence: CDR1 SGHRS, CDR2 YFSETQ. This CDR3 has 15 residues. Unmatched junction bases numbered 1, after V lost 2 bases and J lost 0 bases. CDR3 loop: CASSFRGANTGELFF. The CDR3 DNA follows: TGCGCCAGCAGCTTCCGGGGGGCGAACACCGGGGAGCTGTTTTTT.

The genes are TRBV5-4 and TRBJ2-5; D is uncertain. Trimming took 2 bases from V and 0 from J, leaving 5 bases between them. Germline CDR1 reads SGHNT; CDR2 reads YYREEE (reference sequence). The CDR3 has 13 amino acids. For the CDR3, the DNA is TGTGCCAGCAGCTTACAGTACCAAGAGACCCAGTACTTC. It translates to CASSLQYQETQYF.

The gene calls are TRBV19 and TRBJ2-7; 7 bases are a match to TRBD2. The CDR3 spans 16 residues. The V and J ends lost 2 bases and 4 bases, in that order; junction bases with no gene match: 11. Germline values: CDR1 LNHDA, CDR2 SQIVND (reference sequence). CDR3 residues: CASSITHMAGVYEQYV. The CDR3 nucleotides read TGTGCCAGTAGTATAACCCATATGGCGGGGGTGTACGAGCAGTACGTC.

CDR3 in DNA: TGTGCCAGCAGCTTATTCTTGGGAGAAAAACTGTTTTTT. It translates to CASSLFLGEKLFF. V is TRBV13 and J is TRBJ1-4, with no clear D. The CDR3 contains 13 residues. Germline V gives CDR1 PRHDT, CDR2 FYEKMQ (reference sequence). Deletions cut 2 bases from V and 8 bases from J, with 9 bases between.

The genes are TRBV7-6 and TRBJ2-2, with D tentatively TRBD1 or TRBD2 (5 bases each). Trimming pared 5 bases from V and 5 bases from J, leaving 18 bases between. CDR1 is SGHVS and CDR2 is FNYEAQ in the germline V gene. CDR3 length: 16 amino acids. The CDR3 here is CASSDRSGTSTGELFF. In nucleotides, the CDR3 is TGTGCCAGCAGCGATCGATCCGGGACGTCTACCGGGGAGCTGTTTTTT.

The chain links TRBV2 to TRBJ2-1; D is possibly TRBD2 (5 bases). Germline lookup yields CDR1 SNHLY and CDR2 FYNNEI. V lost 6 bases and J lost 9, with 15 bases in between. This CDR3 is 13 amino acids long. Here the CDR3 DNA reads TGTGCCAGCAGAGGTAACAGTGGAGGTGAGCAGTTCTTC. Residues: CASRGNSGGEQFF. Drawing the rest from reference TRBV2 and TRBJ2-1, the complete variable domain is EPEVTQTPSHQVTQMGQEVILRCVPISNHLYFYWYRQILGQKVEFLVSFYNNEISEKSEIFDDQFSVERPDGSNFTLKIRSTKLEDSAMYFCASRGNSGGEQFFGPGTRLTVL.

V and J are TRBV19 and TRBJ2-2, with 9 positions matching TRBD1. The junction had 10 bases not matched to a gene; V was cut back by 5 bases and J by 6 bases. Germline assignment: CDR1 LNHDA and CDR2 SQIVND (reference sequence). The CDR3 runs to 16 residues. In DNA, the CDR3 is TGTGCCAGTAGTCTCTCGGGACAGGGTTTCGCCGGGGAGCTGTTTTTT. Amino acid sequence: CASSLSGQGFAGELFF. Drawing the rest from reference TRBV19 and TRBJ2-2, the complete variable domain is DGGITQSPKYLFRKEGQNVTLSCEQNLNHDAMYWYRQDPGQGLRLIYYSQIVNDFQKGDIAEGYSVSREKKESFPLTVTSAQKNPTAFYLCASSLSGQGFAGELFFGEGSRLTVL.

This chain connects TRBV7-9 to TRBJ1-1, with a tentative D call TRBD1 (6 bases). The length of the CDR3 is 16 residues. The V end lost 4 bases, the J end lost 1 base, and 16 bases lay between the germline ends. Germline loops: CDR1 SEHNR, CDR2 FQNEAQ (reference sequence). CDR3 region: CASSSRQVTGNTEAFF. CDR3 sequence (DNA): TGTGCCAGCAGCTCCCGACAGGTTACGGGGAACACTGAAGCTTTCTTT.

The rearrangement links TRBV4-3 to TRBJ2-3; 9 bases agree with TRBD2. Trimming at V came to 0 bases and at J to 0 bases, leaving 10 bases not matched to a gene. The CDR3 has 19 amino acids. Looked up from germline, CDR1 is LGHNA and CDR2 is YSLEER. This CDR3 is CASSQDLASGVPSTDTQYF. The DNA of the CDR3 is TGCGCCAGCAGCCAAGACCTGGCTAGCGGGGTGCCTAGCACAGATACGCAGTATTTT.

The chain joins TRBV18 to TRBJ2-1, with TRBD2 identical over 13 bases. Trimming at V came to 4 bases and at J to 4 bases, leaving 1 base not matched to a gene. Germline CDR1 reads KGHSH; CDR2 reads LQKENI. The CDR3 extends over 15 amino acids. Here the CDR3 DNA reads TGTGCCAGCTCACGGGGACTAGCGGGGTACAATGAGCAGTTCTTC. This gives the protein CASSRGLAGYNEQFF.

The chain employs TRBV20-1 and TRBJ1-2; maybe TRBD1 (6 bases). CDR1 and CDR2 (germline): DFQATT, SNEGSKA (reference sequence). CDR3 length equals 12 residues. The germline V and J ends were trimmed by 3 bases and 6 bases, with 11 bases remaining between them. The CDR3 nucleotides read TGCAGTGCTAGGACAGGAGGCGATGGCTACACCTTC. This sequence encodes CSARTGGDGYTF.

The chain recombines TRBV6-6 with TRBJ2-4; D might be TRBD2 (6 bases). The CDR3 covers 16 residues. From germline, CDR1 is MNHNY and CDR2 SVGAGI (reference sequence). Trimming took off 7 bases at V and 3 bases at J, with 19 bases between the two ends. This CDR3 is CASTSGVIVSKNIQYF. For the CDR3, the DNA is TGTGCCAGCACCTCGGGGGTTATCGTAAGCAAAAACATTCAGTACTTC.

The CDR3, as DNA: TGTGCCTGGAGTGGGGACAGGGGGCCGTTGAACACTGAAGCTTTCTTT. Translating gives CAWSGDRGPLNTEAFF. The genes are TRBV30 and TRBJ1-1; TRBD1 matches at 12 bases. CDR1 and CDR2 from the germline V gene are GTSNPN and SVGIG (reference sequence). The CDR3 covers 16 residues. The J segment lost 0 bases and the V segment lost 1 base, leaving 3 bases of the junction unmatched.